In its sample, the clone carrying this T cell receptor beta chain was seen a few times. The target antigen is unknown. The sample belongs to a study of CD8 T cells in ankylosing spondylitis. Study observations and caveats: There were earlier reports of some motif variants in reactive arthritis synovial fluid and blood. Clones tied to disease were said to be significantly enriched in matched ankylosing spondylitis synovial fluid. Among TCR beta sequences, a motif of 7 to 9 highly homologous variants appeared characteristic of ankylosing spondylitis blood.

The V end lost 2 bases, the J end lost 7 bases, and 6 bases lay between the germline ends. Germline V gene sequence: CDR1 MNHEY, CDR2 SVGEGT. The CDR3 has 12 residues. TCRdb independently ran MiXCR on the 5' RACE reads; one entry per CDR3 protein. The data show 100,000 to 150,000 distinct CDR3 sequences, 15% to 20% seen once. This clonotype was sampled from a male donor with ankylosing spondylitis. This chain connects TRBV6-2 or TRBV6-3 to TRBJ2-1; D is uncertain. The specimen sequenced was blood, either unsorted or a sorted T cell fraction (not recorded which). The DNA of the CDR3 is TGTGCCAGCAGTTACGGGCTGAATGAGCAGTTCTTC. Its translation: CASSYGLNEQFF.